Listed here is a single T cell receptor beta chain. Profiling relied on immunoSEQ multiplex PCR, and the TCRdb table lists in-frame clones only, not all of them. The sample shows fewer than 200,000 clones, more than 70% of them seen only once. The sample belongs to a study of blood T cell repertoires in COVID-19. For the study at large: T cells, B-cell-depleted T cells, or PBMCs supplied cDNA or gDNA.

The study recruited people aged about 18 to 89 years across more than 20 US areas. The length of the CDR3 is 17 residues. Trimming removed 2 bases from V and 8 bases from J; junction bases left unmatched: 12. Germline lookup yields CDR1 MNHEY and CDR2 SVGEGT. The receptor was isolated from a woman aged 45-65 years in a cohort exposed to, infected with or recovered from COVID-19 (not recorded which). Sequences were obtained from PBMCs or T cells enriched from blood (not recorded which). The chain recombines TRBV6-2 or TRBV6-3 with TRBJ2-3, with TRBD2 identical over 11 bases. The CDR3 reads CASSYPTSGSRPGTQYF. CDR3 sequence (DNA): TGTGCCAGCAGTTACCCCACTAGCGGGAGCCGACCAGGTACGCAGTATTTT.